These 20 T cell receptor beta chains share one sample of origin, sequenced in a study of shared clonotypes between healthy human individuals. Only in-frame clones appear in the TCRdb table, and some are missing; sequencing was by immunoSEQ multiplex PCR. The profile shows over a million clones, around 97% of them singletons. Sequences were obtained from naive CD4+ T cells sorted from blood. Documented subset: CD45RA+ positively selected. These receptors came from a man aged 30 to 45 in good health.

The J gene is TRBJ1-1, the V gene TRBV12-5; 7 bases map to TRBD1. The germline V gene has CDR1 LGHNT and CDR2 FRNRAP. Trimming removed 2 bases from V and 6 bases from J; junction bases left unmatched: 18. The CDR3 is 18 residues long. The CDR3: CASGLTRQGIMSNAEAFF. Here the CDR3 DNA reads TGTGCTAGTGGTTTGACCCGACAGGGAATAATGTCTAACGCTGAAGCTTTCTTT. Together with reference TRBV12-5 and TRBJ1-1, the CDR3 gives the full variable domain: DARVTQTPRHKVTEMGQEVTMRCQPILGHNTVFWYRQTMMQGLELLAYFRNRAPLDDSGMPKDRFSAEMPDATLATLKIQPSEPRDSAVYFCASGLTRQGIMSNAEAFFGQGTRLTVV.

The chain joins TRBV11-3 to TRBJ2-1, with 15 bases matching TRBD2. J lost 5 bases, V lost 6 bases, and 8 bases had no gene match. The CDR3 is 17 amino acids. Germline assignment: CDR1 SGHNT and CDR2 YENEEA. CDR3 sequence: CASSFRGLAGGNNEQFF. CDR3 DNA: TGTGCCAGCAGTTTCCGGGGACTAGCGGGAGGCAACAATGAGCAGTTCTTC.

The chain carries TRBV7-3 and TRBJ1-1; D not certain. From germline, CDR1 is SGHTA and CDR2 FQGTGA. Trimming removed 3 bases at V and 0 bases at J, with 11 bases between. CDR3 length: 15 residues. The DNA for the CDR3 is TGTGCCAGCAGCTTCGAGGGCGGCATGAACACTGAAGCTTTCTTT. Amino acid sequence: CASSFEGGMNTEAFF.

The chain joins TRBV19 to TRBJ2-7; D is ambiguous. Trimming shortened V by 3 bases and J by 4 bases, and 10 bases separated the two germline ends. Germline V gene sequence: CDR1 LNHDA, CDR2 SQIVND (reference sequence). The CDR3 has 13 amino acids. CDR3 DNA: TGTGCCAGTAGTATGTCCAGGAGTTACGAGCAGTACTTC. Translated: CASSMSRSYEQYF.

As for this clone: Other nucleotide sequences from this sample produce the same CDR3. The chain carries TRBV9 and TRBJ1-4; a possible D gene is TRBD1 (5 bases). V was cut by 0 bases and J by 8 bases, with 11 bases left in between. Germline V lookup: CDR1 SGDLS, CDR2 YYNGEE. The CDR3 is made up of 14 amino acids. In DNA form, the CDR3 reads TGTGCCAGCAGCGTAGAAGGGGCAGGCGAAAAACTGTTTTTT. It is translated as CASSVEGAGEKLFF.

This clone occurred once. The genes are TRBV10-1 and TRBJ2-7; the match to TRBD1 covers 11 bases. CDR1 is WNHNN and CDR2 is SYGVQD in the germline V gene (reference sequence). CDR3 size: 15 residues. V was clipped by 5 bases and J by 2 bases; unmatched bases: 5. In DNA form, the CDR3 reads TGCGCCAGCAGTTCCGGGACAGGGGGAACCTACGAGCAGTACTTC. The encoded protein is CASSSGTGGTYEQYF.

The chain is built from TRBV5-6 and TRBJ1-1; 11 positions match TRBD1. From germline, CDR1 is SGHDT and CDR2 YYEEEE. The CDR3 runs 16 residues. V trimming: 4 bases; J trimming: 4 bases; junction bases outside the gene matches: 9. The CDR3 is CASSVSGTGGGTEAFF. Here the CDR3 DNA reads TGTGCCAGCAGCGTATCCGGGACAGGGGGAGGCACTGAAGCTTTCTTT.

V and J are TRBV5-1 and TRBJ2-6; the D gene could be TRBD1 or TRBD2 (5 bases each). The CDR3 consists of 17 residues. V gave up 4 bases and J gave up 2 bases, with 16 bases separating them. The V gene's germline CDR1 is SGHRS and CDR2 YFSETQ. CDR3 region: CASSQDTWDPGANVLTF. The CDR3 DNA is TGCGCCAGCAGCCAGGACACCTGGGACCCTGGGGCCAACGTCCTGACTTTC.

The rearrangement uses TRBV2 and TRBJ2-6, with 8 bases lining up with TRBD1. Germline CDR1 SNHLY, CDR2 FYNNEI. CDR3 length: 15 residues. V was pared by 6 bases and J by 1 base, with 2 bases of the junction left unmatched. CDR3 amino acids: CASSTGGSGANVLTF. CDR3 coding DNA: TGTGCCAGCAGCACAGGGGGTTCTGGGGCCAACGTCCTGACTTTC.

The chain uses TRBV18 and TRBJ1-1; D uncertain. V lost 1 base, J lost 1 base, and 7 bases lay in between. The germline CDR1 and CDR2 sequences are KGHSH and LQKENI. The CDR3 spans 14 residues. The CDR3 sequence: CASSPQIQNTEAFF. CDR3 DNA sequence: TGTGCCAGCTCACCACAGATACAGAACACTGAAGCTTTCTTT.

This chain joins TRBV18 and TRBJ2-1; D remains ambiguous. CDR1 and CDR2 (germline): KGHSH, LQKENI. V lost 2 bases to trimming and J lost 8 bases, with 13 bases between them. This CDR3 is built from 14 residues. The CDR3 sequence: CASSPMAWADEQFF. Here the CDR3 DNA reads TGTGCCAGCTCACCAATGGCCTGGGCAGATGAGCAGTTCTTC.

This chain links TRBV5-4 with TRBJ2-2, with no clear D. V dropped 3 bases and J dropped 6 bases, with 9 bases sitting between them. The CDR3 loop spans 13 amino acids. Germline CDR1 reads SGHNT; CDR2 reads YYREEE (reference sequence). The CDR3 nucleotides are TGTGCCAGCAGCTCCAGGAGAGCCGGGGAGCTGTTTTTT. This encodes CASSSRRAGELFF.

This chain joins TRBV7-2 and TRBJ2-3; possibly TRBD2 for D (6 bases). With 0 bases removed from V and 1 base from J, the gap between germline ends came to 14 bases. The CDR3 extends over 17 amino acids. The V gene's germline CDR1 is SGHTA and CDR2 FQGNSA. Here the CDR3 DNA reads TGTGCCAGCAGCTTAGCTGGAGGGATAGGGGGCACAGATACGCAGTATTTT. Translating gives CASSLAGGIGGTDTQYF.

This chain joins TRBV28 and TRBJ2-7; D call uncertain. V lost 8 bases and J lost 3, with 11 bases in between. Germline assignment: CDR1 MDHEN and CDR2 SYDVKM. This CDR3 spans 12 amino acids. CDR3 loop: CASAATGYEQYF. CDR3 nucleotide sequence: TGTGCCAGCGCGGCCACTGGCTACGAGCAGTACTTC.

This sequence joins TRBV28 and TRBJ2-7; 8 bases fit TRBD2. Germline trimming cut 3 bases from V and 2 bases from J; bases unmatched to any gene: 6. This CDR3 region has 15 residues. CDR1 is MDHEN and CDR2 is SYDVKM in the germline V gene. The CDR3, as DNA: TGTGCCAGCAGTTTGGGTACTAGCGGAACCTACGAGCAGTACTTC. This sequence encodes CASSLGTSGTYEQYF.

On this clone: Distinct nucleotide sequences in the sample also encode this CDR3. The chain carries TRBV5-1 and TRBJ2-1; D is perhaps TRBD1 or TRBD2 (5 bases each). Trimming left V 0 bases short and J 8 bases short, with 9 bases between. The CDR3 runs 13 residues. Germline assignment: CDR1 SGHRS and CDR2 YFSETQ. CDR3 sequence: CASSLVLGDEQFF. CDR3 DNA sequence: TGCGCCAGCAGCTTGGTTTTGGGGGATGAGCAGTTCTTC.

This sequence joins TRBV11-2 and TRBJ2-3; TRBD1 or TRBD2 may be the D gene (5 bases each). There are 16 residues in the CDR3. The V and J ends lost 0 bases and 1 base respectively, with 11 bases between them. In germline, CDR1 is SGHAT, CDR2 FQNNGV. CDR3 sequence reads: CASSLDLRGGTDTQYF. CDR3 bases: TGTGCCAGCAGCTTAGATCTTCGGGGCGGCACAGATACGCAGTATTTT.

The V gene is TRBV15, the J gene TRBJ2-1; 13 nucleotides line up with TRBD2. This CDR3 has 15 residues. V lost 3 bases to trimming and J lost 8 bases; unmatched junction nucleotides: 4. Germline CDR1 is LNHNV and CDR2 is YYDKDF (reference sequence). The CDR3 reads CATSRPGLAGYEQFF. CDR3 in DNA: TGTGCCACCAGCAGGCCGGGACTAGCGGGATATGAGCAGTTCTTC.

In its sample, this clone was seen once. This CDR3 is CASSVALAGVAGANVLTF. CDR3 sequence (DNA): TGTGCCAGCAGCGTAGCTCTAGCGGGAGTGGCTGGGGCCAACGTCCTGACTTTC. The chain is built from TRBV9 and TRBJ2-6; 10 bases fit TRBD2. CDR1 and CDR2 from the germline V gene are SGDLS and YYNGEE. With V trimmed by 0 bases and J by 2 bases, 5 bases remained unmatched. This CDR3 contains 18 residues.

V is TRBV4-2 and J is TRBJ2-3; a possible D gene is TRBD1 (5 bases). V lost 0 bases and J lost 3, with 13 bases in between. The CDR3 contains 16 residues. Germline CDR1 LGHNA, CDR2 YNFKEQ. CDR3 sequence: CASSQEPVRQTDTQYF. DNA for the CDR3: TGTGCCAGCAGCCAAGAGCCGGTTCGACAGACAGATACGCAGTATTTT.